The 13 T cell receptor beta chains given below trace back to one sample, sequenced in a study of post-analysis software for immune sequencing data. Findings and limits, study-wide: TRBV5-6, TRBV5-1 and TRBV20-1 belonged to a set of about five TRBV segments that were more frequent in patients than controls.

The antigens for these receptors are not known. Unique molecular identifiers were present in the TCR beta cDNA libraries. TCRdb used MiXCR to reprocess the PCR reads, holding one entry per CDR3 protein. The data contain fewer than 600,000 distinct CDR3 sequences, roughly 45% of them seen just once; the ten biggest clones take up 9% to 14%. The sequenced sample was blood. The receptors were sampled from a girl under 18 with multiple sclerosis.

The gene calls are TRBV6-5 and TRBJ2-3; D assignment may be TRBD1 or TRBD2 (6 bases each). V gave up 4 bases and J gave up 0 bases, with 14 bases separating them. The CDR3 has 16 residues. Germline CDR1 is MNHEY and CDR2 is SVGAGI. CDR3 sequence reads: CASSSLRGGSTDTQYF. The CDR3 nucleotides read TGTGCCAGCAGTTCCCTGAGAGGGGGGAGCACAGATACGCAGTATTTT.

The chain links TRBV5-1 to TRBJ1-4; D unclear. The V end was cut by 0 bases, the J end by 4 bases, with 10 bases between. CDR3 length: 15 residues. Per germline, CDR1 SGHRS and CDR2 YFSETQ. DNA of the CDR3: TGCGCCAGCAGCTTGGGGTCCCGAGATAATGAAAAACTGTTTTTT. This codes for CASSLGSRDNEKLFF.

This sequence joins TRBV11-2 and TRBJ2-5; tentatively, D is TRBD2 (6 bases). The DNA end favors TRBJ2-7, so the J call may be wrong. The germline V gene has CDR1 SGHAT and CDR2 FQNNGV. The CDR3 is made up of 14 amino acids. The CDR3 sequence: CASSLSGSGGEQYF. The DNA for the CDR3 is TGTGCCAGCAGCCTCTCCGGTAGCGGAGGCGAGCAGTACTTC.

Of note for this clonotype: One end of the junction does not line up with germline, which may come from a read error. Here the CDR3 DNA reads TGTGCCGGCTCGCTTAGCTCCTACGAGCAGTACTTC. This encodes CAGSLSSYEQYF. The V call is TRBV18, the J call TRBJ2-7; no definite D call. CDR1 and CDR2 (germline): KGHSH, LQKENI. This CDR3 region has 12 residues.

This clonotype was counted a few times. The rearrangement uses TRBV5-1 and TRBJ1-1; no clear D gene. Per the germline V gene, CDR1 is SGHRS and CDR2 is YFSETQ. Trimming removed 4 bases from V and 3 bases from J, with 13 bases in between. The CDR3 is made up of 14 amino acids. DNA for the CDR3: TGCGCCAGCAGCCCAAGGAGAGGGTACACTGAAGCTTTCTTT. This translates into CASSPRRGYTEAFF.

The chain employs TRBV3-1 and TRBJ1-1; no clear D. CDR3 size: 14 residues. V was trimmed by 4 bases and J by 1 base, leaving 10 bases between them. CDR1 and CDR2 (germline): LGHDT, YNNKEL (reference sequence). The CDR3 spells CASSPRPRNTEAFF. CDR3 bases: TGTGCCAGCAGCCCCCGACCTAGGAACACTGAAGCTTTCTTT.

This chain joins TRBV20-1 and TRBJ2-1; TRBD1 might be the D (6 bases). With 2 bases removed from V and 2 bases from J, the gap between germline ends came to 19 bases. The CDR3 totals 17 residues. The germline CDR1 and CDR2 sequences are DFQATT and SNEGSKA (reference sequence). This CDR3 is CSARHNPWGRAYNEQFF. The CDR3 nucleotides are TGCAGTGCTAGACACAATCCCTGGGGGCGGGCCTACAATGAGCAGTTCTTC.

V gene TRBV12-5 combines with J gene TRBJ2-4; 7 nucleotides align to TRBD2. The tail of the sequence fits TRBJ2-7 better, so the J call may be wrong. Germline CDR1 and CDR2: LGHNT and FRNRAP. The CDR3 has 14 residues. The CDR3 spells CASGPGEGRAEQYF. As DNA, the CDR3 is TGTGCTAGTGGCCCCGGGGAGGGGCGAGCCGAGCAGTACTTC.

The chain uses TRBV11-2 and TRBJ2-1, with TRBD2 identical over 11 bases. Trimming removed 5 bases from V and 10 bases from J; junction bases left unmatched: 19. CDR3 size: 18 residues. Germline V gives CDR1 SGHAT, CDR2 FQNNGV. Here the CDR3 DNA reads TGTGCCAGCAGCACACTCGTGACTAGCGGGAAACTAGGGAGGGAGCAGTTCTTC. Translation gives CASSTLVTSGKLGREQFF.

CDR3 in DNA: TGTGCCAGCAGCTTACTGCGCGGTGAGCAGTTCTTC. Its protein product is CASSLLRGEQFF. The J gene is TRBJ2-1, the V gene TRBV7-3; no clear D. CDR1 and CDR2 (germline): SGHTA, FQGTGA. The V end was cut by 2 bases, the J end by 9 bases, with 8 bases between. This CDR3 has 12 amino acids.

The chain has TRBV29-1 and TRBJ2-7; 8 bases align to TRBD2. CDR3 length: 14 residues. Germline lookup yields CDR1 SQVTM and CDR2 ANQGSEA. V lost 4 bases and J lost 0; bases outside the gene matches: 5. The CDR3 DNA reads TGCAGCGTTGGTTTAACTAGCGGCTCCTACGAGCAGTACTTC. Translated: CSVGLTSGSYEQYF.

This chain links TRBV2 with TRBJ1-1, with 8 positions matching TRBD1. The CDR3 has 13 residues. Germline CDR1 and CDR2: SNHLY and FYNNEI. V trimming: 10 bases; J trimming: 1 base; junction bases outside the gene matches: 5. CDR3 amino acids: CATAGTGNTEAFF. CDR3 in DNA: TGTGCCACCGCCGGGACAGGGAACACTGAAGCTTTCTTT.

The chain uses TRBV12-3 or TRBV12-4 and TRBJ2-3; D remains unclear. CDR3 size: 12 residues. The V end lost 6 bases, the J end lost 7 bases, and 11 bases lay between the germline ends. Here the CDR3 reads CASSQTGHTQYF. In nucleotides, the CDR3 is TGTGCCAGCAGCCAGACGGGCCATACGCAGTATTTT.